These 32 T cell receptor beta chains originate from one sample sequenced in a study of cytomegalovirus exposure and HLA in healthy donors. 13 Jbeta primers and 60 Vbeta primers were used for the PCR. Measured with immunoSEQ multiplex PCR; TCRdb has only the in-frame clones, and not every one. The sample data list approximately 180,000 clones. Sequenced: PBMCs. The receptors come from a man younger than 45 in good health and CMV-seronegative.

The chain carries TRBV7-9 and TRBJ2-7; D gene uncertain. V was clipped by 3 bases and J by 10 bases, with 13 bases between them. CDR1 and CDR2 (germline): SEHNR, FQNEAQ (reference sequence). CDR3 size: 12 residues. CDR3 nucleotides: TGTGCCAGCAGCTTTGTTTCGGTCGAACAGTACTTC. This translates into CASSFVSVEQYF. Supplemented by reference TRBV7-9 and TRBJ2-7, the full variable domain reads DTGVSQNPRHKITKRGQNVTFRCDPISEHNRLYWYRQTLGQGPEFLTYFQNEAQLEKSRLLSDRFSAERPKGSFSTLEIQRTEQGDSAMYLCASSFVSVEQYFGPGTRLTVT.

The V and J genes are TRBV11-3 and TRBJ1-1; 7 nucleotides match TRBD1. The CDR3 loop spans 14 amino acids. The V and J ends lost 6 bases and 6 bases, in that order; junction bases with no gene match: 10. The germline gives CDR1 SGHNT, CDR2 YENEEA. As DNA, the CDR3 is TGTGCCAGCAGTGAAGGGGGCCGGGGACCTGAAGCTTTCTTT. Translating it yields CASSEGGRGPEAFF.

The chain recombines TRBV10-3 with TRBJ1-4; 8 positions match TRBD1. Germline V lookup: CDR1 ENHRY, CDR2 SYGVKD. CDR3 size: 16 residues. The junction had 8 bases not matched to a gene; V was cut back by 6 bases and J by 2 bases. The CDR3 reads CAIRPGTGSTNEKLFF. The DNA of the CDR3 is TGTGCCATCAGGCCCGGGACAGGTAGCACTAATGAAAAACTGTTTTTT.

The genes are TRBV28 and TRBJ1-1; D perhaps matches TRBD1 (5 bases). The V gene's germline CDR1 is MDHEN and CDR2 SYDVKM. V gave up 3 bases and J gave up 4 bases, with 12 bases separating them. The CDR3 has 14 residues. The CDR3 reads CASSFRIRGTEAFF. CDR3 nucleotides: TGTGCCAGCAGTTTCAGGATTAGGGGCACTGAAGCTTTCTTT.

V usage is TRBV12-5 and J usage is TRBJ1-1, with 8 bases fitting TRBD1. Trimming removed 3 bases from V and 7 bases from J; junction bases left unmatched: 7. This CDR3 has 14 amino acids. In germline, CDR1 is LGHNT, CDR2 FRNRAP. DNA of the CDR3: TGTGCTAGTGGTTTCCAGGGGGCGAATGGTGAAGCTTTCTTT. Residues: CASGFQGANGEAFF.

The rearrangement links TRBV30 to TRBJ1-5; the D gene is possibly TRBD1 (6 bases). This CDR3 contains 13 residues. Looked up from germline, CDR1 is GTSNPN and CDR2 is SVGIG (reference sequence). V lost 7 bases, J lost 3 bases, and 13 bases lay in between. In DNA form, the CDR3 reads TGTGCCTCAACTCAGGGGACCAATCAGCCCCAGCATTTT. It encodes CASTQGTNQPQHF.

The genes are TRBV14 and TRBJ2-2; TRBD1 matches at 7 bases. The germline V gene has CDR1 SGHDN and CDR2 FVKESK. The CDR3 is 16 amino acids. J gave up 1 base and V 4 bases, and 6 bases lay outside the gene matches. The CDR3 sequence: CASSPFRTGNTGELFF. CDR3 bases: TGTGCCAGCAGCCCCTTCCGGACAGGGAACACCGGGGAGCTGTTTTTT. The full variable domain, with the rest looked up from reference TRBV14 and TRBJ2-2, is EAGVTQFPSHSVIEKGQTVTLRCDPISGHDNLYWYRRVMGKEIKFLLHFVKESKQDESGMPNNRFLAERTGGTYSTLKVQPAELEDSGVYFCASSPFRTGNTGELFFGEGSRLTVL.

V is TRBV7-9 and J is TRBJ2-1; 7 bases agree with TRBD1. The CDR3 is 15 residues long. The germline CDR1 and CDR2 sequences are SEHNR and FQNEAQ (reference sequence). Unmatched junction bases numbered 7, after V lost 4 bases and J lost 4 bases. CDR3 sequence (DNA): TGTGCCAGCAGCTCGACGAGGGGGCCTTACAATGAGCAGTTCTTC. Its protein is CASSSTRGPYNEQFF.

J is TRBJ1-2 and V is TRBV4-1; tentative D call: TRBD1 (5 bases). There are 14 residues in the CDR3. Germline CDR1 MGHRA, CDR2 YSYEKL. V lost 0 bases to trimming and J lost 0 bases, with 5 bases between them. The CDR3 DNA follows: TGCGCCAGCAGCCAAGACAGGGCTAACTATGGCTACACCTTC. Its protein product is CASSQDRANYGYTF.

The chain is built from TRBV28 and TRBJ2-2; possible D gene TRBD1, 5 bases. Germline lookup yields CDR1 MDHEN and CDR2 SYDVKM. The length of the CDR3 is 16 residues. Between the trimmed V and J ends, which lost 3 bases and 4 bases, there was a span of 15 bases. The DNA for the CDR3 is TGTGCCAGCAGTTTTCATGACAGAGGATCCACCGGGGAGCTGTTTTTT. It codes for CASSFHDRGSTGELFF. The complete variable domain, with remaining parts taken from reference TRBV28 and TRBJ2-2, reads DVKVTQSSRYLVKRTGEKVFLECVQDMDHENMFWYRQDPGLGLRLIYFSYDVKMKEKGDIPEGYSVSREKKERFSLILESASTNQTSMYLCASSFHDRGSTGELFFGEGSRLTVL.

The chain employs TRBV18 and TRBJ2-3; D might be TRBD2 (6 bases). Trimming took 3 bases from V and 1 from J, leaving 11 bases between them. The CDR3 runs 15 residues. Germline CDR1 reads KGHSH; CDR2 reads LQKENI. CDR3 bases: TGTGCCAGCTCACCCGGGAGTTGGGGCACAGATACGCAGTATTTT. Its protein is CASSPGSWGTDTQYF.

The chain employs TRBV7-2 and TRBJ1-1; D is unresolved. Between the trimmed V and J ends, which lost 4 bases and 5 bases, there was a span of 14 bases. The CDR3 contains 14 residues. Germline V gives CDR1 SGHTA, CDR2 FQGNSA. The CDR3 DNA is TGTGCCAGCAGCTCCCCCAGCGCGAAAACTGAAGCTTTCTTT. As protein: CASSSPSAKTEAFF.

The gene calls are TRBV7-2 and TRBJ2-7, with 7 bases that match TRBD2. J lost 5 bases, V lost 0 bases, and 7 bases had no gene match. CDR3 size: 15 residues. Per the germline V gene, CDR1 is SGHTA and CDR2 is FQGNSA. The CDR3 here is CASSLAAGEADEQYF. The CDR3 coding sequence is TGTGCCAGCAGCTTAGCGGCGGGGGAAGCAGACGAGCAGTACTTC. The whole variable domain, remainder taken from reference TRBV7-2 and TRBJ2-7, is GAGVSQSPSNKVTEKGKDVELRCDPISGHTALYWYRQSLGQGLEFLIYFQGNSAPDKSGLPSDRFSAERTGGSVSTLTIQRTQQEDSAVYLCASSLAAGEADEQYFGPGTRLTVT.

This sequence joins TRBV9 and TRBJ2-5, with 7 bases aligning to TRBD2. V shed 3 bases, J shed 5 bases, and the junction held 10 bases outside the gene matches. Germline assignment: CDR1 SGDLS and CDR2 YYNGEE. This CDR3 has 15 residues. The CDR3 sequence is CASSDTGLEDETQYF. The DNA of the CDR3 is TGTGCCAGCAGCGATACTGGACTAGAGGATGAGACCCAGTACTTC.

The chain joins TRBV10-1 to TRBJ2-7, with 7 bases matching TRBD1. Trimming removed 3 bases from V and 5 bases from J; junction bases left unmatched: 4. This CDR3 is 13 amino acids long. CDR1 is WNHNN and CDR2 is SYGVQD in the germline V gene (reference sequence). Written as DNA, the CDR3 is TGCGCCAGCAGTGAACGCACAGGGGACGAGCAGTACTTC. Translated, it gives CASSERTGDEQYF.

The gene calls are TRBV19 and TRBJ2-5; maybe TRBD2 (6 bases). Deletions cut 9 bases from V and 2 bases from J, with 10 bases between. Germline CDR1 and CDR2: LNHDA and SQIVND (reference sequence). This CDR3 comprises 12 residues. The CDR3 sequence is CASGGVQETQYF. The CDR3 bases are TGTGCCAGCGGCGGGGTTCAAGAGACCCAGTACTTC.

The genes are TRBV5-1 and TRBJ1-2, with D hard to call. CDR3 length: 14 amino acids. Trimming removed 0 bases from V and 2 bases from J, with 8 bases in between. In germline, CDR1 is SGHRS, CDR2 YFSETQ. The CDR3 DNA reads as TGCGCCAGCAGCTTGGGACAAGTAAACTATGGCTACACCTTC. As protein: CASSLGQVNYGYTF.

Here the CDR3 DNA reads TGTGCCACCAGCAGAGAAGCGGGAGGGCCCTACGAGCAGTACTTC. Protein product: CATSREAGGPYEQYF. The chain links TRBV15 to TRBJ2-7; 10 nucleotides align to TRBD2. The germline V gene has CDR1 LNHNV and CDR2 YYDKDF (reference sequence). This CDR3 has 15 amino acids. J lost 2 bases, V lost 0 bases, and 1 base had no gene match.

V usage is TRBV28 and J usage is TRBJ1-5; 9 nucleotides match TRBD1. CDR1 and CDR2 (germline): MDHEN, SYDVKM. The J segment lost 1 base and the V segment lost 2 bases, leaving 3 bases of the junction unmatched. The CDR3 extends over 16 amino acids. The chain's CDR3 is CASSLRGTGSNQPQHF. The CDR3 DNA is TGTGCCAGCAGTTTAAGGGGGACAGGGAGCAATCAGCCCCAGCATTTT.

The J gene is TRBJ2-2, the V gene TRBV7-3, with 7 bases lining up with TRBD2. The CDR3 sequence is 15 residues long. V was pared by 2 bases and J by 5 bases, with 5 bases of the junction left unmatched. Germline values: CDR1 SGHTA, CDR2 FQGTGA. CDR3 nucleotides: TGTGCCAGCAGCTTACGCGGGAGTGGGACCGGGGAGCTGTTTTTT. Translated: CASSLRGSGTGELFF.

V gene TRBV6-5 combines with J gene TRBJ1-4; TRBD1 might be the D (6 bases). V lost 4 bases and J 4 bases, leaving 10 bases between the germline ends. CDR3 size: 14 residues. Germline V gives CDR1 MNHEY, CDR2 SVGAGI. CDR3 bases: TGTGCCAGCAGTTCAGGACAGATTAATGAAAAACTGTTTTTT. Protein sequence: CASSSGQINEKLFF.

The V call is TRBV6-1, the J call TRBJ2-7, with D possibly being TRBD1 (5 bases). This CDR3 contains 15 residues. The V gene's germline CDR1 is MNHNS and CDR2 SASEGT. Deletions cut 6 bases from V and 0 bases from J, with 15 bases between. CDR3 protein: CASRDLGGASYEQYF. In DNA, the CDR3 is TGTGCCAGCAGAGACCTAGGTGGGGCCTCCTACGAGCAGTACTTC.

The chain recombines TRBV30 with TRBJ1-5; weak D call: TRBD1 (6 bases). V gave up 4 bases and J gave up 2 bases, with 9 bases separating them. The germline gives CDR1 GTSNPN, CDR2 SVGIG (reference sequence). CDR3 length: 13 amino acids. The CDR3 DNA reads TGTGCCTGGAACGGGGGGCGCAATCAGCCCCAGCATTTT. As protein: CAWNGGRNQPQHF.

The chain recombines TRBV6-5 with TRBJ2-5, with D possibly being TRBD1 (6 bases). V lost 5 bases and J 7 bases, leaving 17 bases between the germline ends. Germline CDR1 is MNHEY and CDR2 is SVGAGI. The CDR3 is 14 residues long. The CDR3 DNA is TGTGCCAGCAGTGAAGAGACAGGCCCAAGGACCCAGTACTTC. Translating it yields CASSEETGPRTQYF.

The chain couples TRBV7-3 to TRBJ2-1; possibly TRBD1 for D (6 bases). Germline V gene data show CDR1 as SGHTA and CDR2 as FQGTGA. The CDR3 contains 16 residues. V lost 6 bases and J lost 4, with 19 bases in between. CDR3 coding DNA: TGTGCCAGCAGTTCCGGGACACCCCTACTTTACAATGAGCAGTTCTTC. Encoded protein: CASSSGTPLLYNEQFF.

With regard to this clone: The sample carries other DNA sequences with the same CDR3. The V and J genes are TRBV11-2 and TRBJ1-2, with 9 bases matching TRBD1. J lost 4 bases, V lost 6 bases, and 9 bases had no gene match. Per the germline V gene, CDR1 is SGHAT and CDR2 is FQNNGV. The CDR3 loop spans 15 amino acids. CDR3 sequence (DNA): TGTGCCAGCAGTTTGGGACAGGGCCCTTTCTATGGCTACACCTTC. This encodes CASSLGQGPFYGYTF.

The V gene is TRBV30, the J gene TRBJ2-7; D might be TRBD2 (6 bases). CDR1 and CDR2 from the germline V gene are GTSNPN and SVGIG (reference sequence). CDR3 length: 11 amino acids. The V end was cut by 5 bases, the J end by 4 bases, with 9 bases between. Here the CDR3 DNA reads TGTGCCTGGTATGGGGGGTACGAGCAGTACTTC. As protein: CAWYGGYEQYF.

J is TRBJ2-7 and V is TRBV7-2, with D maybe TRBD1 (5 bases). The CDR3 contains 16 residues. CDR1 and CDR2 from the germline V gene are SGHTA and FQGNSA. Trimming took off 5 bases at V and 0 bases at J, with 17 bases between the two ends. The CDR3 bases are TGTGCCAGCAGCCTAGGGGTTGCAGCGTACTCCTACGAGCAGTACTTC. Translating it yields CASSLGVAAYSYEQYF.

The genes are TRBV4-3 and TRBJ1-4; 12 bases match TRBD1. CDR1 and CDR2 (germline): LGHNA, YSLEER. There are 18 residues in the CDR3. The ends lost 0 bases at V and 8 bases at J; junction bases unmatched: 10. CDR3: CASSQEISPGTGGEKLFF. Written as DNA, the CDR3 is TGCGCCAGCAGCCAAGAAATTTCGCCCGGGACAGGGGGCGAAAAACTGTTTTTT.

The chain has TRBV9 and TRBJ2-1, with D unclear. The CDR3 contains 12 residues. Trimming stripped 0 bases from V and 8 bases from J, with 6 bases between. Per the germline V gene, CDR1 is SGDLS and CDR2 is YYNGEE. CDR3 sequence: CASSVANYEQFF. Written as DNA, the CDR3 is TGTGCCAGCAGCGTAGCAAACTATGAGCAGTTCTTC.

This chain uses TRBV5-4 with TRBJ1-6; 12 nucleotides line up with TRBD1. CDR3 length: 15 residues. CDR1 is SGHNT and CDR2 is YYREEE in the germline V gene (reference sequence). The V gene end was trimmed by 4 bases and the J gene end by 6 bases; junction bases not matched to a gene: 2. DNA for the CDR3: TGTGCCAGCAGCGGGGACAGGGGGCTTAATTCACCCCTCCACTTT. Translated, it gives CASSGDRGLNSPLHF.

The chain links TRBV6-5 to TRBJ2-7; tentatively, D is TRBD1 (6 bases). Trimming took 5 bases from V and 4 from J, leaving 18 bases between them. The germline V gene has CDR1 MNHEY and CDR2 SVGAGI. This CDR3 spans 15 amino acids. CDR3 in amino acids: CASSPGSGENYEQYF. The CDR3 DNA is TGTGCCAGCAGTCCGGGCTCAGGGGAGAATTACGAGCAGTACTTC.